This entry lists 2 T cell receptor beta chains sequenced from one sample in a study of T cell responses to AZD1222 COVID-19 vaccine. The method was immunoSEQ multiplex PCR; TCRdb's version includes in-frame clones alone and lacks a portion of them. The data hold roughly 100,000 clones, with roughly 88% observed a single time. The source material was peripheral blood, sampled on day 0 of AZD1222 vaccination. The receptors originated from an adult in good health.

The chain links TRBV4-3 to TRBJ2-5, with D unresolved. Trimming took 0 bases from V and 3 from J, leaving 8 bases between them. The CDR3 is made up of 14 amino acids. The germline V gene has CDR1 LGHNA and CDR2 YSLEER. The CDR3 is CASSQEAREETQYF. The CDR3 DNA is TGCGCCAGCAGCCAAGAAGCTCGTGAAGAGACCCAGTACTTC.

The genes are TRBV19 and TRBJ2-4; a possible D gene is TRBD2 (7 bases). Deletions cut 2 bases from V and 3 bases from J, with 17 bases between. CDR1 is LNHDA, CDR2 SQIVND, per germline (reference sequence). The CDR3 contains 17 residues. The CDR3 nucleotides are TGTGCCAGTAGTATAACCCGTGCGGGGGCCGACAAAAACATTCAGTACTTC. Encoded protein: CASSITRAGADKNIQYF.